These 16 T cell receptor beta chains were all obtained from the same sample, sequenced in a study of beta chain features in type 1 diabetes. cDNA synthesis used the whole RNA isolate, giving expressed TCRB sequences. Using immunoSEQ multiplex PCR, the repertoire was profiled, and TCRdb retains in-frame clones only, with some absent. The sample holds 300,000 to 350,000 clones, roughly 13% seen once. Overall study findings and caveats: In every one of the four CD4+ subsets, TCRB CDR3s were moderately but significantly shorter in Type 1 diabetes patients.

For these TCRs, the target antigens are not known. Sequencing was carried out using naive CD4+ T cells from blood. The receptors were gathered from a woman between 18 and 30 years old with type 1 diabetes.

This clone was detected a few times. The J gene is TRBJ1-1, the V gene TRBV5-1; the D gene is possibly TRBD1 (5 bases). V lost 6 bases and J lost 3, with 12 bases in between. There are 13 residues in the CDR3. Germline CDR1 is SGHRS and CDR2 is YFSETQ. DNA of the CDR3: TGCGCCAGCAAGGGCAGGGAGGACACTGAAGCTTTCTTT. It codes for CASKGREDTEAFF. Full variable domain (missing parts from reference TRBV5-1 and TRBJ1-1): KAGVTQTPRYLIKTRGQQVTLSCSPISGHRSVSWYQQTPGQGLQFLFEYFSETQRNKGNFPGRFSGRQFSNSRSEMNVSTLELGDSALYLCASKGREDTEAFFGQGTRLTVV.

The rearrangement uses TRBV2 and TRBJ2-3; D ambiguous. Germline assignment: CDR1 SNHLY and CDR2 FYNNEI. V was trimmed by 0 bases and J by 6 bases, leaving 10 bases between them. The CDR3 runs to 14 residues. The CDR3 nucleotides are TGTGCCAGCAGTGAAGCCGGGTCTGTGGATACGCAGTATTTT. This gives the protein CASSEAGSVDTQYF.

This clone has a handful of counts. The chain joins TRBV28 to TRBJ2-5, with 8 bases aligning to TRBD2. Per germline, CDR1 MDHEN and CDR2 SYDVKM. The CDR3 loop spans 14 amino acids. J was trimmed by 4 bases and V by 6 bases; bases with no gene match: 7. CDR3 residues: CASRGWAGGETQYF. The CDR3 nucleotides read TGTGCCAGCAGGGGGTGGGCGGGAGGAGAGACCCAGTACTTC. The full variable domain, rest sourced from reference TRBV28 and TRBJ2-5, is DVKVTQSSRYLVKRTGEKVFLECVQDMDHENMFWYRQDPGLGLRLIYFSYDVKMKEKGDIPEGYSVSREKKERFSLILESASTNQTSMYLCASRGWAGGETQYFGPGTRLLVL.

The gene calls are TRBV15 and TRBJ2-5; perhaps TRBD2 as D (5 bases). In germline, CDR1 is LNHNV, CDR2 YYDKDF (reference sequence). CDR3 length equals 13 residues. V was trimmed by 0 bases and J by 7 bases, leaving 9 bases between them. CDR3 sequence: CATSRETAGTQYF. CDR3 DNA: TGTGCCACCAGCAGAGAGACTGCGGGGACCCAGTACTTC. Together with reference TRBV15 and TRBJ2-5, the CDR3 gives the full variable domain: DAMVIQNPRYQVTQFGKPVTLSCSQTLNHNVMYWYQQKSSQAPKLLFHYYDKDFNNEADTPDNFQSRRPNTSFCFLDIRSPGLGDTAMYLCATSRETAGTQYFGPGTRLLVL.

The chain joins TRBV23-1 to TRBJ2-1; D is ambiguous. TRBV23-1 has ORF status, its function being uncertain. The CDR3 is made up of 14 amino acids. V lost 7 bases to trimming and J lost 5 bases, with 15 bases between them. The CDR3 is CASIIQVPNNEQFF. The DNA for the CDR3 is TGCGCCAGCATAATTCAGGTCCCTAACAATGAGCAGTTCTTC.

This chain joins TRBV28 and TRBJ2-1; D not certain. CDR3 length: 16 amino acids. Trimming shortened V by 2 bases and J by 2 bases, and 13 bases separated the two germline ends. The germline CDR1 and CDR2 sequences are MDHEN and SYDVKM. CDR3 bases: TGTGCCAGCAGTTTAGGTGGCCCGCTTACCTACAATGAGCAGTTCTTC. Its translation: CASSLGGPLTYNEQFF.

This clone was counted only a few times. The CDR3 reads CAWSVSGYEQFF. DNA for the CDR3: TGTGCCTGGAGTGTATCGGGGTATGAGCAGTTCTTC. The rearrangement links TRBV30 to TRBJ2-1, with D tentatively TRBD2 (5 bases). Germline V CDR1 and CDR2: GTSNPN, SVGIG (reference sequence). Between the trimmed V and J ends, which lost 0 bases and 8 bases, there was a span of 8 bases. The CDR3 has 12 residues.

The rearrangement links TRBV7-9 to TRBJ2-1, with TRBD2 matching 7 bases. CDR1 is SEHNR and CDR2 is FQNEAQ in the germline V gene (reference sequence). The CDR3 covers 16 residues. With 5 bases clipped from V and 4 bases from J, the junction kept 11 bases outside the gene matches. The CDR3 loop is CASSLSWGGSYNEQFF. CDR3 sequence (DNA): TGTGCCAGCAGCCTTAGTTGGGGAGGGAGTTACAATGAGCAGTTCTTC.

This clone was observed a few times. V usage is TRBV4-1 and J usage is TRBJ2-1, with TRBD2 matching over 11 bases. V gave up 0 bases and J gave up 3 bases; unmatched junction bases: 13. The CDR3 covers 20 residues. CDR1 and CDR2 (germline): MGHRA, YSYEKL. CDR3: CASSQDSLAGGPDSYNEQFF. The CDR3 DNA reads as TGCGCCAGCAGCCAAGACTCCCTAGCGGGAGGACCAGATAGCTACAATGAGCAGTTCTTC.

There are a few counts of this clone. The gene calls are TRBV7-9 and TRBJ2-4, with TRBD2 identical over 8 bases. There are 16 residues in the CDR3. Germline V CDR1 and CDR2: SEHNR, FQNEAQ (reference sequence). V shed 7 bases, J shed 6 bases, and the junction held 14 bases outside the gene matches. For the CDR3, the DNA is TGTGCCAGCACTCACTCTTCTAGCGGGCTGGCAAACATTCAGTACTTC. Translation gives CASTHSSSGLANIQYF.

This clone was seen only a few times. The chain uses TRBV19 and TRBJ1-1; 7 bases map to TRBD1. The V and J ends lost 6 bases and 4 bases, in that order; junction bases with no gene match: 5. CDR1 and CDR2 from the germline V gene are LNHDA and SQIVND (reference sequence). This CDR3 spans 13 amino acids. CDR3 coding DNA: TGTGCCAGTAGAATCGGGACAGTCACTGAAGCTTTCTTT. It specifies CASRIGTVTEAFF.

The rearrangement joins TRBV5-1 to TRBJ2-7; TRBD2 matches 9 bases. With V trimmed by 3 bases and J by 0 bases, 4 bases remained unmatched. Looked up from germline, CDR1 is SGHRS and CDR2 is YFSETQ. The CDR3 totals 15 residues. CDR3 coding DNA: TGCGCCAGCAGCTCCTTAGCGGGGGTCTCCTACGAGCAGTACTTC. Encoded protein: CASSSLAGVSYEQYF.

This clone was seen more than once but under ten times. The chain links TRBV2 to TRBJ2-1; tentatively, D is TRBD2 (6 bases). CDR3 length: 15 residues. V lost 4 bases to trimming and J lost 6 bases, with 16 bases between them. CDR1 and CDR2 from the germline V gene are SNHLY and FYNNEI. For the CDR3, the DNA is TGTGCCAGCAGTGTAGGCCTAGCGCCCTCCAATGAGCAGTTCTTC. Residues: CASSVGLAPSNEQFF.

This chain uses TRBV18 with TRBJ2-1; 8 positions agree with TRBD1. V shed 4 bases, J shed 3 bases, and the junction held 5 bases outside the gene matches. Per germline, CDR1 KGHSH and CDR2 LQKENI. The length of the CDR3 is 15 residues. The CDR3 sequence is CASSLQGARYNEQFF. The CDR3 DNA reads as TGTGCCAGCTCACTCCAGGGGGCCCGCTACAATGAGCAGTTCTTC.

This clone was seen more than once but under ten times. The J gene is TRBJ2-3, the V gene TRBV11-2; the match to TRBD2 covers 10 bases. V shed 2 bases, J shed 4 bases, and the junction held 9 bases outside the gene matches. CDR3 length: 17 amino acids. Germline CDR1 SGHAT, CDR2 FQNNGV. The CDR3: CASSLSGAGGRADTQYF. DNA of the CDR3: TGTGCCAGCAGCTTAAGTGGAGCGGGAGGGCGTGCAGATACGCAGTATTTT.

In this sample, this clone turned up a few times. The chain employs TRBV10-3 and TRBJ1-2; D is ambiguous. The V gene lost 4 bases and the J gene lost 4 bases, with 13 bases spanning the gap. The CDR3 contains 14 residues. Germline V gene data show CDR1 as ENHRY and CDR2 as SYGVKD. For the CDR3, the DNA is TGTGCCATCAGTGGATTGGAGACGGCCTATGGCTACACCTTC. Its translation is CAISGLETAYGYTF.